This T cell receptor (beta chain) originates from a study of lymphopenia after photon versus proton radiotherapy. General study findings and limits: Authors raise, but do not show, better survival with proton therapy. Proton therapy kept repertoires fairly stable, unlike photons, which gained effector/memory cells. Oligoclonal CD8+ Temra expansion after nadir drove photon patients' diversity drop. Larger post-nadir TCR diversity loss correlated inversely with survival in deceased patients.

Assay: immunoSEQ multiplex PCR; the TCRdb copy retains only in-frame clones and omits some. The sample has roughly 36,000 clones, roughly 90% seen once. Points on this clone: Antigen: not known.

Trimming shortened V by 5 bases and J by 10 bases, and 21 bases separated the two germline ends. The CDR3 extends over 15 amino acids. Germline V gene sequence: CDR1 SGHTA, CDR2 FQGNSA. The receptor's source is a woman aged 45-59 years with pancreatic cancer. The J gene is TRBJ2-1, the V gene TRBV7-2; D ambiguous. The sample here was peripheral blood, taken from a patient treated with photon-based radiotherapy. The CDR3 DNA is TGTGCCAGCAGCCCCTCGAGGCTACGACGCGAGGAGCAGTTCTTC. This sequence encodes CASSPSRLRREEQFF.